This T cell receptor (beta chain) is drawn from a study of cytomegalovirus exposure and HLA in healthy donors. Primers: 60 Vbeta forward and 13 Jbeta reverse. Only in-frame clones appear in the TCRdb table, and some are missing; sequencing was by immunoSEQ multiplex PCR. The sample holds some 120,000 clones, roughly four fifths seen once. Details on this clone: Its antigen remains unidentified.

Per the germline V gene, CDR1 is SQVTM and CDR2 is ANQGSEA. The CDR3 is 13 amino acids. The V and J ends lost 8 bases and 0 bases respectively, with 8 bases between them. Broader study findings: It was only CMV serostatus that was available as immune exposure information. Some V segments, TRBV6-2 and TRBV6-3 among them, were indistinguishable and were therefore excluded.

All donors participated as healthy donors of bone marrow. This rearrangement joins TRBV29-1 to TRBJ2-6; no definite D call. Material for sequencing was PBMCs. The receptor's source is a woman in her fifties or sixties in good health and CMV-seropositive. The CDR3 spells CSFYGSGANVLTF. In DNA form, the CDR3 reads TGCAGCTTCTACGGCTCTGGGGCCAACGTCCTGACTTTC.